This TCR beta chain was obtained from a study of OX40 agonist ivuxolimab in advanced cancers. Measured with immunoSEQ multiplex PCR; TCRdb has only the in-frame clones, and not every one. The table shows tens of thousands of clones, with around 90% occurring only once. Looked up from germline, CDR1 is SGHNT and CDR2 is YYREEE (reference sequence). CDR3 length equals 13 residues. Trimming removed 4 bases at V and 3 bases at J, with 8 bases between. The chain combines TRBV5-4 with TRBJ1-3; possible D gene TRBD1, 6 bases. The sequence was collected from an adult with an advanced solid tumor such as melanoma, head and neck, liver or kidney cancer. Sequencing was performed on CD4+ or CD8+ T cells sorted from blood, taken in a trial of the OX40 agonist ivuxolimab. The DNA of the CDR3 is TGTGCCAGCAGCCTACAGGGTGGAAACACCATATATTTT. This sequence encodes CASSLQGGNTIYF.